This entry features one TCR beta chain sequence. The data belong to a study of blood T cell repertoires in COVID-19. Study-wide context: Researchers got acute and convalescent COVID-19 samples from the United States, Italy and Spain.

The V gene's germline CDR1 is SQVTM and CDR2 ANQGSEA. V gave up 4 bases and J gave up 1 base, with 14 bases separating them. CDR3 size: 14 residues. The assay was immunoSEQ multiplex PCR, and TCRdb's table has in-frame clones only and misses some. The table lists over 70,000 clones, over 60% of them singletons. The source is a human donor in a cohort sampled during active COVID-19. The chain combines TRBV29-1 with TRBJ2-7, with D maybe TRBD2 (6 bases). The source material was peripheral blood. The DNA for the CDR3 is TGCAGCGTTGGGTCGGGGACTTTTTCCTACGAGCAGTACTTC. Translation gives CSVGSGTFSYEQYF.